Shown below are 14 T cell receptor beta chains from a single sample sequenced in a study of breast tumors, draining lymph nodes, adjacent tissues. TCRdb re-called the multiplex PCR reads through MiXCR, storing one row per CDR3 protein. The table lists about 15,000 distinct CDR3 sequences, 52% of them singletons. The sequencing sample was made of tumor-adjacent breast tissue. These receptors all come from a female donor with breast cancer. Some clones in this sample may be carry-over from other donors' samples.

This clonotype was seen many times. This sequence joins TRBV6-2 or TRBV6-3 and TRBJ2-1, with TRBD2 matching 8 bases. Germline CDR1 reads MNHEY; CDR2 reads SVGEGT. This CDR3 contains 15 residues. With V trimmed by 2 bases and J by 3 bases, 3 bases remained unmatched. CDR3 sequence reads: CASSYLAGGYNEQFF. For the CDR3, the DNA is TGTGCCAGCAGTTACCTCGCGGGGGGCTACAATGAGCAGTTCTTC.

The J gene is TRBJ1-6, the V gene TRBV30; 8 bases line up with TRBD1. This CDR3 is 11 amino acids long. The V gene's germline CDR1 is GTSNPN and CDR2 SVGIG (reference sequence). The ends lost 5 bases at V and 12 bases at J; junction bases unmatched: 3. As DNA, the CDR3 is TGTGCCTGGGACAGGGGCTTACCCCTCCACTTT. It is translated as CAWDRGLPLHF. The full variable domain, rest sourced from reference TRBV30 and TRBJ1-6, is SQTIHQWPATLVQPVGSPLSLECTVEGTSNPNLYWYRQAAGRGLQLLFYSVGIGQISSEVPQNLSASRPQDRQFILSSKKLLLSDSGFYLCAWDRGLPLHFGNGTRLTVT.

This clonotype was counted once. This chain connects TRBV7-8 to TRBJ2-1; 10 bases agree with TRBD2. The germline CDR1 and CDR2 sequences are SGHVS and FQNEAQ. This CDR3 comprises 14 residues. V was clipped by 5 bases and J by 6 bases; unmatched bases: 4. The CDR3 DNA is TGTGCCAGCAGCCCCCTAGCGGGAGTCAATGAGCAGTTCTTC. This translates into CASSPLAGVNEQFF.

By frequency in the sample, this clonotype is medium-sized (0.01 to 0.1%). The V gene is TRBV20-1, the J gene TRBJ2-3; D is ambiguous. The CDR3 has 16 amino acids. V lost 0 bases and J 3 bases, leaving 16 bases between the germline ends. Germline assignment: CDR1 DFQATT and CDR2 SNEGSKA (reference sequence). Here the CDR3 reads CSARDLGVIRTDTQYF. CDR3 coding DNA: TGCAGTGCTAGAGATCTTGGAGTGATTCGGACAGATACGCAGTATTTT.

The V and J genes are TRBV5-1 and TRBJ2-1, with a weak D call TRBD2 (5 bases). This CDR3 spans 16 amino acids. The germline gives CDR1 SGHRS, CDR2 YFSETQ. V was clipped by 3 bases and J by 2 bases, with 15 bases between them. The CDR3 sequence: CASSWESPITYNEQFF. The CDR3, as DNA: TGCGCCAGCAGCTGGGAGAGCCCAATAACCTACAATGAGCAGTTCTTC.

The rearrangement links TRBV20-1 to TRBJ2-1; 11 positions match TRBD2. J was trimmed by 7 bases and V by 1 base; bases with no gene match: 9. The CDR3 spans 16 residues. Per the germline V gene, CDR1 is DFQATT and CDR2 is SNEGSKA (reference sequence). The CDR3 sequence: CSARASLAGAINEQFF. DNA for the CDR3: TGCAGTGCTAGAGCATCACTAGCGGGAGCAATTAATGAGCAGTTCTTC.

This clonotype was counted at least ten times. The rearrangement links TRBV6-1 to TRBJ2-4, with 8 bases lining up with TRBD1. Germline CDR1 and CDR2: MNHNS and SASEGT. The CDR3 is 16 amino acids. Trimming at V came to 4 bases and at J to 1 base, leaving 6 bases not matched to a gene. CDR3 loop: CASSVTGGTAKNIQYF. CDR3 in DNA: TGTGCCAGCAGTGTTACAGGGGGTACGGCCAAAAACATTCAGTACTTC.

By sample share, this clonotype is medium-sized. The chain is built from TRBV20-1 and TRBJ2-1; no firm D call. This CDR3 region has 11 residues. CDR1 and CDR2 (germline): DFQATT, SNEGSKA (reference sequence). The V gene lost 6 bases and the J gene lost 13 bases, with 16 bases spanning the gap. Here the CDR3 reads CSAPRSGNQFF. The CDR3 nucleotides are TGCAGTGCCCCGAGGTCCGGTAATCAGTTCTTC.

V is TRBV20-1 and J is TRBJ2-5; 11 nucleotides agree with TRBD2. V lost 4 bases and J lost 5; bases outside the gene matches: 6. There are 14 residues in the CDR3. Germline loops: CDR1 DFQATT, CDR2 SNEGSKA (reference sequence). The CDR3 DNA sequence: TGCAGTGCTACTACTAGCGGGAGTCTTGAGACCCAGTACTTC. Translating gives CSATTSGSLETQYF.

The rearrangement links TRBV6-2 or TRBV6-3 to TRBJ2-7; D is possibly TRBD1 or TRBD2 (5 bases each). The CDR3 has 14 residues. Germline V gene sequence: CDR1 MNHEY, CDR2 SVGEGT. Trimming left V 4 bases short and J 0 bases short, with 10 bases between. The CDR3 DNA follows: TGTGCCAGCAGTTGGGGACGGAACTCCTACGAGCAGTACTTC. Its translation is CASSWGRNSYEQYF.

In its sample, this clonotype was seen many times. The chain uses TRBV30 and TRBJ2-7; no clear D gene. CDR1 and CDR2 (germline): GTSNPN, SVGIG (reference sequence). V was cut by 3 bases and J by 5 bases, with 14 bases left in between. The CDR3 covers 13 residues. As DNA, the CDR3 is TGTGCCTGGAGCGAAGGAGACCCTGACGAGCAGTACTTC. As protein: CAWSEGDPDEQYF. Full variable domain (missing parts from reference TRBV30 and TRBJ2-7): SQTIHQWPATLVQPVGSPLSLECTVEGTSNPNLYWYRQAAGRGLQLLFYSVGIGQISSEVPQNLSASRPQDRQFILSSKKLLLSDSGFYLCAWSEGDPDEQYFGPGTRLTVT.

This clonotype was seen more than once but under ten times. This rearrangement joins TRBV10-3 to TRBJ2-5; 8 bases fit TRBD2. J was trimmed by 5 bases and V by 6 bases; bases with no gene match: 8. Germline lookup yields CDR1 ENHRY and CDR2 SYGVKD. This CDR3 is 14 amino acids long. The CDR3: CAISGTRQGETQYF. Here the CDR3 DNA reads TGTGCCATCAGCGGGACTAGGCAGGGGGAGACCCAGTACTTC.

This clonotype was counted many times. V is TRBV6-5 and J is TRBJ2-5; TRBD1 matches 7 bases. The J segment lost 2 bases and the V segment lost 0 bases, leaving 6 bases of the junction unmatched. The CDR3 extends over 16 amino acids. CDR1 is MNHEY and CDR2 is SVGAGI in the germline V gene. This chain's CDR3 is CASSYSRTGIQETQYF. The CDR3 coding sequence is TGTGCCAGCAGTTACTCGCGGACAGGCATTCAAGAGACCCAGTACTTC.

The V and J genes are TRBV5-1 and TRBJ1-6; 9 nucleotides line up with TRBD1. This CDR3 has 15 residues. With 0 bases clipped from V and 9 bases from J, the junction kept 4 bases outside the gene matches. CDR1 SGHRS and CDR2 YFSETQ come from the germline V gene. CDR3 bases: TGCGCCAGCAGCTTGGCGGGACAGGGAGTTTCACCCCTCCACTTT. As protein: CASSLAGQGVSPLHF.